This TCR beta chain was identified in a study of blood T cell repertoires in COVID-19. Study details: Samples of COVID-19 (acute and convalescent) were obtained from the United States, Italy and Spain. Nucleic acid was either cDNA or gDNA, and it came from T cells, B-cell-depleted T cells, or PBMCs.

Original processing methods: The authors estimated nucleated cell counts from reference gene primer amplification. The repertoire was sequenced with immunoSEQ multiplex PCR; TCRdb's copy has only in-frame clones and lacks some. For V, J and clone size, that table is used; D and trimming come from the DNA. Altogether about 250,000 clones are present, approximately 90% being singletons, with the ten largest covering about 6%. From germline, CDR1 is SGHNT and CDR2 YENEEA. Trimming pared 5 bases from V and 4 bases from J, leaving 17 bases between. The CDR3 has 16 residues. This receptor was obtained from a woman in her twenties or thirties with acute COVID-19. The chain has TRBV11-3 and TRBJ2-2, with D maybe TRBD2 (6 bases). Sequencing input: PBMCs or T cells enriched from blood (not recorded which). The DNA for the CDR3 is TGTGCCAGCAGCCCCGGGGCGGGAACTTCCACCGGGGAGCTGTTTTTT. It specifies CASSPGAGTSTGELFF. Drawing the rest from reference TRBV11-3 and TRBJ2-2, the complete variable domain is EAGVVQSPRYKIIEKKQPVAFWCNPISGHNTLYWYLQNLGQGPELLIRYENEEAVDDSQLPKDRFSAERLKGVDSTLKIQPAELGDSAVYLCASSPGAGTSTGELFFGEGSRLTVL.